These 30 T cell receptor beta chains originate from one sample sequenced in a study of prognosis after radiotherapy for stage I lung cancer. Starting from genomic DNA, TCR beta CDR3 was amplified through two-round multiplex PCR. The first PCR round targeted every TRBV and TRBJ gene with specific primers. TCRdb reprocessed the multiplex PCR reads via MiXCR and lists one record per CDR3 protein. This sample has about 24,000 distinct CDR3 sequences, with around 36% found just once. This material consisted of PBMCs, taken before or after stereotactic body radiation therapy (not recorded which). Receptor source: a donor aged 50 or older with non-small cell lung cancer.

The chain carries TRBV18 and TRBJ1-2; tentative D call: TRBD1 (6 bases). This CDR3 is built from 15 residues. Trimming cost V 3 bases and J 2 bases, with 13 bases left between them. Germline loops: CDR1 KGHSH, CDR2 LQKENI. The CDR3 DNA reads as TGTGCCAGCTCACCCACCGGGGGCACGAACTATGGCTACACCTTC. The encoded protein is CASSPTGGTNYGYTF.

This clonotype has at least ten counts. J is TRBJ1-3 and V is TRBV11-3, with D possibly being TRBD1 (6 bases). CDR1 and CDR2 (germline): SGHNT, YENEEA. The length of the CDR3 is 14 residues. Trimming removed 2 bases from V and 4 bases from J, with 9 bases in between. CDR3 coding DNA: TGTGCCAGCAGCTTACAGGGGCCGGGAAACACCATATATTTT. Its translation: CASSLQGPGNTIYF. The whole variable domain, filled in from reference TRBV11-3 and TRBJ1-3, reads EAGVVQSPRYKIIEKKQPVAFWCNPISGHNTLYWYLQNLGQGPELLIRYENEEAVDDSQLPKDRFSAERLKGVDSTLKIQPAELGDSAVYLCASSLQGPGNTIYFGEGSWLTVV.

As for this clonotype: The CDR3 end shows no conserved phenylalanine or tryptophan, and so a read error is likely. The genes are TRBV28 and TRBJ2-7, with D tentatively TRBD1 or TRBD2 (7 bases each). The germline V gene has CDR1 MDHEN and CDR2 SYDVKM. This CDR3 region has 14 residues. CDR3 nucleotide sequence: TGTGACAGCAGGGGGGGACAGTCGTCCTACGAGCAGTACTTG. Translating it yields CDSRGGQSSYEQYL.

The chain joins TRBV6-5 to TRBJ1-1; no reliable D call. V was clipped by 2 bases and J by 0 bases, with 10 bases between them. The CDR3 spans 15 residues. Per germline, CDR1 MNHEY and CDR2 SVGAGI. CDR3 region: CASSYAGALNTEAFF. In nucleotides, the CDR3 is TGTGCCAGCAGTTACGCAGGCGCCCTGAACACTGAAGCTTTCTTT.

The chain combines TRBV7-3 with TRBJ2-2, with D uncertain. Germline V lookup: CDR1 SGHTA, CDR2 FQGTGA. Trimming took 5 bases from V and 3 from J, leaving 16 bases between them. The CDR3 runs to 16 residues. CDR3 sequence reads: CASSPRDGHYTGELFF. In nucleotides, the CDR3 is TGTGCCAGCAGCCCCCGTGATGGCCATTACACCGGGGAGCTGTTTTTT.

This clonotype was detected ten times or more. The CDR3: CASSENRGWNTEAFF. CDR3 nucleotide sequence: TGTGCCAGCAGTGAGAACAGGGGCTGGAACACTGAAGCTTTCTTT. This chain links TRBV6-1 with TRBJ1-1, with 7 positions matching TRBD1. Germline CDR1 reads MNHNS; CDR2 reads SASEGT. The CDR3 runs to 15 residues. The ends lost 3 bases at V and 1 base at J; junction bases unmatched: 5.

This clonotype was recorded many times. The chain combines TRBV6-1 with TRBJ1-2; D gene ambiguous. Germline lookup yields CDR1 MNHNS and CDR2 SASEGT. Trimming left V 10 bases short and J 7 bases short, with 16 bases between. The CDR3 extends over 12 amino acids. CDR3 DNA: TGTGCCATCGGGCGCTTAGGCCGTGGCTACACCTTC. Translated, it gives CAIGRLGRGYTF.

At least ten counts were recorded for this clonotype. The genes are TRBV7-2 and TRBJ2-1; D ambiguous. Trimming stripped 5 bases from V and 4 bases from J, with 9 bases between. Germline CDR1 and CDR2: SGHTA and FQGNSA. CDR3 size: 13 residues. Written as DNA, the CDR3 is TGTGCCAGCAGCCCAACGACGTACAATGAGCAGTTCTTC. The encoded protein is CASSPTTYNEQFF.

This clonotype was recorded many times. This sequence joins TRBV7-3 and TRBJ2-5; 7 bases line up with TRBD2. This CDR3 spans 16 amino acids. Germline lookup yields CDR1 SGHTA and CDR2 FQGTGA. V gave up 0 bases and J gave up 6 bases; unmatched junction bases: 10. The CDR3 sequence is CASSLTLTGRGKTQYF. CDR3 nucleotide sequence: TGTGCCAGCAGCTTAACGTTAACGGGGAGGGGAAAGACCCAGTACTTC.

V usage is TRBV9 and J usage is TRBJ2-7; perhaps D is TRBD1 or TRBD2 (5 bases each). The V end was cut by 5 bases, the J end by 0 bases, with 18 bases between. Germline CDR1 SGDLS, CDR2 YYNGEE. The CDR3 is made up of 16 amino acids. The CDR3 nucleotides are TGTGCCAGCAGGACCTGGATCCGGGACGGCTCCTACGAGCAGTACTTC. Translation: CASRTWIRDGSYEQYF.

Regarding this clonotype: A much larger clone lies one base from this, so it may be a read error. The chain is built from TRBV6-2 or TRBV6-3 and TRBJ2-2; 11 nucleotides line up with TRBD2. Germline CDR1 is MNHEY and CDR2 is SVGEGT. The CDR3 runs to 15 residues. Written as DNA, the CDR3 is TGTGCCAGCATGAGGGGACTAGCGGTCACCGGGGGGCTGTTTTTT. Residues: CASMRGLAVTGGLFF.

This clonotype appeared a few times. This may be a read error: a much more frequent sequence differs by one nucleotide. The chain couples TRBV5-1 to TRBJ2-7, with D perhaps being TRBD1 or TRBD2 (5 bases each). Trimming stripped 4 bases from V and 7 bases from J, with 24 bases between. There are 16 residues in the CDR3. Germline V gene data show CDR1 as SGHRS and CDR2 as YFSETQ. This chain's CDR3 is CASSLGDLLGGREQYF. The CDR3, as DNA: TGCGCCAGCAGCCTGGGGGACCTCCTGGGCGGAAGGGAGCAGTACTTC.

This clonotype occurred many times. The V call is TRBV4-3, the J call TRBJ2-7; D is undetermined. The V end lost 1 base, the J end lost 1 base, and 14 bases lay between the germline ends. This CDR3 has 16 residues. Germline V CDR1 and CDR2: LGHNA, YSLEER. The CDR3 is CASSQGLASGSYEQYF. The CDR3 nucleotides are TGCGCCAGCAGCCAAGGTTTGGCGTCCGGGTCCTACGAGCAGTACTTC.

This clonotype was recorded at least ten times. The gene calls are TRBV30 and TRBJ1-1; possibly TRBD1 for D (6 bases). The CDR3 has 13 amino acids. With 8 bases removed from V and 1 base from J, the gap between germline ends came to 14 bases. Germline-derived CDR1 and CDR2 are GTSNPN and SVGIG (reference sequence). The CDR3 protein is CARAGQPNTEAFF. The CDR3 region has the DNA TGTGCCCGTGCCGGACAGCCGAACACTGAAGCTTTCTTT.

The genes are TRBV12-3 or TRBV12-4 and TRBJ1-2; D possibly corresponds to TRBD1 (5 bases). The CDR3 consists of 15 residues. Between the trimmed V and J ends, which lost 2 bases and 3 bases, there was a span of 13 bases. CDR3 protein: CASSLQGYSDYGYTF. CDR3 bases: TGTGCCAGCAGTTTACAGGGCTATTCTGACTATGGCTACACCTTC.

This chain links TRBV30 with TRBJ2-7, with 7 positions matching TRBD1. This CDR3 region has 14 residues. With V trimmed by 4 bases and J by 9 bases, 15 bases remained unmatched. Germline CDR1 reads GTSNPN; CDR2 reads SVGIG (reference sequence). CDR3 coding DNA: TGTGCCTGGATGTCACGGGGACAGTCCTACTTGCAGTACTTC. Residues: CAWMSRGQSYLQYF.

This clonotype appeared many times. The CDR3, as DNA: TGTGCCACCAGTGATACAGGGAACACCGGGGAGCTGTTTTTT. Encoded protein: CATSDTGNTGELFF. The chain has TRBV24-1 and TRBJ2-2, with D perhaps TRBD1 (5 bases). There are 14 residues in the CDR3. Looked up from germline, CDR1 is KGHDR and CDR2 is SFDVKD. The V end lost 3 bases, the J end lost 1 base, and 5 bases lay between the germline ends.

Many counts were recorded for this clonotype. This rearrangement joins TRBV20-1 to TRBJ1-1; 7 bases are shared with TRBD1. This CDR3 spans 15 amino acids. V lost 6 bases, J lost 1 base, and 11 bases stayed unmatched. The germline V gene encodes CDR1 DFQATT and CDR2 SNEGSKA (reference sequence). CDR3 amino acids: CSARGHATANTEAFF. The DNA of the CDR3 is TGCAGTGCAAGGGGGCATGCAACTGCGAACACTGAAGCTTTCTTT.

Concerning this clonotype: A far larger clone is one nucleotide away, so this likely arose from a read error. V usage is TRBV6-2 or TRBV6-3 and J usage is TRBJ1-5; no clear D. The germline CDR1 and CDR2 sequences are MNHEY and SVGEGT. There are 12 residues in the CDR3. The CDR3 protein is CASSYSNHPQHF. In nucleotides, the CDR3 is TGTGCCAGCAGTTACTCGAATCATCCCCAGCATTTT.

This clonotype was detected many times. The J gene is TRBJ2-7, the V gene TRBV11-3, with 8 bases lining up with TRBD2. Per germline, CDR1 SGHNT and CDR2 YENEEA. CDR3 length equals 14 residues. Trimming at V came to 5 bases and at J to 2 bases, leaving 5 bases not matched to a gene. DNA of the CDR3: TGTGCCAGCAGCACGGGGGGGGTTGCCTACGAGCAGTACTTC. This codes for CASSTGGVAYEQYF.

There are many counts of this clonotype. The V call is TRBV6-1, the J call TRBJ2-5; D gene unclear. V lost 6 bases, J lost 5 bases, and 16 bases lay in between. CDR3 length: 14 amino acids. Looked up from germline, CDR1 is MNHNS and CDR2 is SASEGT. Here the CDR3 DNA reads TGTGCCAGCAGGACCCGTTCCCCCAAGGAGACCCAGTACTTC. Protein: CASRTRSPKETQYF.

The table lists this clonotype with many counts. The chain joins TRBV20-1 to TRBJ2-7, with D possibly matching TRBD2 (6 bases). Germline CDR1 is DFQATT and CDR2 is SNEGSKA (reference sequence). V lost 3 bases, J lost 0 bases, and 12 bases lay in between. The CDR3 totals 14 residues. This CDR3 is CSASVQRASYEQYF. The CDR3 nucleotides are TGCAGTGCTAGTGTCCAGCGGGCCTCCTACGAGCAGTACTTC.

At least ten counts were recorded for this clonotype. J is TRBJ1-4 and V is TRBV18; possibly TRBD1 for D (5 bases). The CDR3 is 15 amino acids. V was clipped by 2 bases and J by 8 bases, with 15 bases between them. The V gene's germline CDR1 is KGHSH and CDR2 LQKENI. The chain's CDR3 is CASSPMSGNREKLFF. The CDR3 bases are TGTGCCAGCTCACCAATGTCAGGGAATCGGGAAAAACTGTTTTTT.

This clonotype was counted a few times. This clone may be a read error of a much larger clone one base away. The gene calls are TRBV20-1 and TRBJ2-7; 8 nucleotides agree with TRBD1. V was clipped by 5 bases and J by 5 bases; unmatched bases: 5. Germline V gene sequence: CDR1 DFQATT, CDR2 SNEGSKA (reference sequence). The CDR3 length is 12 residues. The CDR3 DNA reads TGCAGTGCTTCGGACAGGGCGGACGAGCAGTACTTC. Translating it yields CSASDRADEQYF.

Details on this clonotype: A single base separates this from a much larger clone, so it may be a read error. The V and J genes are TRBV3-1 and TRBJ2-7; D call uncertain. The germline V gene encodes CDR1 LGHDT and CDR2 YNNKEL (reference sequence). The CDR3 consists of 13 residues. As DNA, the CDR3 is TGTGCCAGCATCCAAGATCTGTCTATCGAGCAGTACTTC. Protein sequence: CASIQDLSIEQYF.

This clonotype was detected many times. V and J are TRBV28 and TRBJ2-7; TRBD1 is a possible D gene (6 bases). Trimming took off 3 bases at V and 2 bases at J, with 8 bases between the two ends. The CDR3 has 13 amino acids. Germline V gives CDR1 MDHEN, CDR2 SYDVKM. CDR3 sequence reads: CASSLDSTYEQYF. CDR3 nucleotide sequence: TGTGCCAGCAGTTTGGACAGTACCTACGAGCAGTACTTC.

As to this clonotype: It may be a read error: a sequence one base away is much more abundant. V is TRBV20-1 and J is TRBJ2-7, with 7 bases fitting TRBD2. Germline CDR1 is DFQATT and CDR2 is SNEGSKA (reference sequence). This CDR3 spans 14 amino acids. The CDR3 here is CSAGDLEGGSEQYF. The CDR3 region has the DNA TGCAGTGCTGGAGATCTAGAGGGAGGGTCTGAGCAGTACTTC.

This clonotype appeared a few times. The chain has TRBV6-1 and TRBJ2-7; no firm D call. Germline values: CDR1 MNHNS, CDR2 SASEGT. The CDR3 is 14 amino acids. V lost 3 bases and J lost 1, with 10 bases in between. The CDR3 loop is CASSDSAPSYEQYF. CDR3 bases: TGTGCCAGCAGTGATTCAGCGCCTTCCTACGAGCAGTACTTC.

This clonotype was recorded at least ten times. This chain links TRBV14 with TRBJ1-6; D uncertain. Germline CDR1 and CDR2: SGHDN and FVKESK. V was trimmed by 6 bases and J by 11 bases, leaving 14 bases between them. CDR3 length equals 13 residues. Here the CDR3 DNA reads TGTGCCAGCAGGGCAGGACGGAACACACCCCTCCACTTT. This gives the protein CASRAGRNTPLHF.

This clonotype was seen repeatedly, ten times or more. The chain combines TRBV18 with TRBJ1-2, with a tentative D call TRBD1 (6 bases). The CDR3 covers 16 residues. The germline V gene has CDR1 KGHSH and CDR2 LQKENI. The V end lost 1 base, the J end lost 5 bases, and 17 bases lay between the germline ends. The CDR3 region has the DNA TGTGCCAGCTCACCACAGACGACCGGGGGACATTATGGCTACACCTTC. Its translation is CASSPQTTGGHYGYTF.